This T cell receptor beta chain was documented in a study of blood T cell repertoires in COVID-19. Study context: The United States, Italy and Spain supplied acute and convalescent COVID-19 samples. Sample material is recorded as cDNA or gDNA derived from T cells, B-cell-depleted T cells, or PBMCs.

Authors' processing steps: Amplification of reference gene primers was used by the study to estimate nucleated cell counts. Using immunoSEQ multiplex PCR, the repertoire was profiled, and TCRdb retains in-frame clones only, with some absent. V and J calls plus clone size are reproduced from that table; the DNA served to infer D and trimming. The table includes 250,000 to 300,000 clones, 70% to 90% detected once. The trim removed 3 bases at V and 0 bases at J, leaving 3 bases unmatched. CDR1 and CDR2 (germline): SGHNT, YYREEE (reference sequence). This CDR3 is built from 15 residues. This clone was observed a handful of times.

The chain carries TRBV5-4 and TRBJ2-7, with 10 positions matching TRBD2. Sequences were obtained from peripheral blood. This TCR was recovered from a woman aged 25 to 45 with acute or convalescent COVID-19. The CDR3 DNA is TGTGCCAGCAGCTATTTAGCGGGAGGCTCCTACGAGCAGTACTTC. Translating it yields CASSYLAGGSYEQYF.